These 10 T cell receptor beta chains were all obtained from the same sample, sequenced in a study of blood T cell repertoires in COVID-19. Sequenced by immunoSEQ multiplex PCR; TCRdb stores in-frame clones only, minus some. The data contain more than 250,000 clones, roughly 90% of them singletons. The sequenced sample consisted of PBMCs or T cells enriched from blood (not recorded which). The receptors were sampled from a woman aged 30 to 39 who had recovered from COVID-19.

This clone was seen only once. The CDR3 nucleotides are TGTGCCAGTATCGGTACAGGCTACTCCTACAATGAGCAGTTCTTC. It translates to CASIGTGYSYNEQFF. This chain links TRBV19 with TRBJ2-1; tentatively, D is TRBD1 (5 bases). The germline V gene has CDR1 LNHDA and CDR2 SQIVND (reference sequence). Trimming cost V 7 bases and J 0 bases, with 13 bases left between them. CDR3 size: 15 residues.

J is TRBJ2-2 and V is TRBV5-4, with 7 bases lining up with TRBD2. Germline V gives CDR1 SGHNT, CDR2 YYREEE (reference sequence). V lost 1 base, J lost 1 base, and 4 bases stayed unmatched. CDR3 length equals 16 residues. The CDR3 reads CASSLPLAENTGELFF. The CDR3 DNA reads TGTGCCAGCAGCTTGCCCCTAGCGGAGAACACCGGGGAGCTGTTTTTT. Full variable domain (rest looked up from reference TRBV5-4 and TRBJ2-2): ETGVTQSPTHLIKTRGQQVTLRCSSQSGHNTVSWYQQALGQGPQFIFQYYREEENGRGNFPPRFSGLQFPNYSSELNVNALELDDSALYLCASSLPLAENTGELFFGEGSRLTVL.

In the case of this clone: At the DNA level, this CDR3 is encoded by other sequences in the same sample as well. The V gene is TRBV18, the J gene TRBJ2-6, with D possibly being TRBD1 (5 bases). V was clipped by 3 bases and J by 3 bases, with 9 bases between them. CDR3 size: 15 residues. Germline V gene lookup returns CDR1 KGHSH and CDR2 LQKENI. The CDR3 nucleotides are TGTGCCAGCTCACCCGGGCAGGGTGGGGCCAACGTCCTGACTTTC. Protein sequence: CASSPGQGGANVLTF.

This clone is a singleton in its sample. The chain is built from TRBV6-5 and TRBJ2-5, with a tentative D call TRBD2 (7 bases). The CDR3 covers 16 residues. Germline V gene data show CDR1 as MNHEY and CDR2 as SVGAGI. Trimming removed 0 bases from V and 5 bases from J, with 16 bases in between. The CDR3 DNA follows: TGTGCCAGCAGTTACTCGGGGGGGCGCATAAGGGAGACCCAGTACTTC. This encodes CASSYSGGRIRETQYF.

The chain uses TRBV7-2 and TRBJ1-1; TRBD1 is a possible D gene (6 bases). This CDR3 comprises 15 residues. The germline V gene has CDR1 SGHTA and CDR2 FQGNSA. Trimming removed 1 base at V and 1 base at J, with 10 bases between. CDR3 region: CASSLGETGNTEAFF. Here the CDR3 DNA reads TGTGCCAGCAGCTTAGGTGAGACAGGGAACACTGAAGCTTTCTTT.

In its sample, this clone was seen once. The V gene is TRBV7-2, the J gene TRBJ2-3; 14 nucleotides line up with TRBD2. V was clipped by 3 bases and J by 5 bases; unmatched bases: 1. The germline V gene has CDR1 SGHTA and CDR2 FQGNSA. CDR3 length equals 15 residues. CDR3 bases: TGTGCCAGCAGCTTCGGACTAGCGGGGGGAGATACGCAGTATTTT. Amino acids: CASSFGLAGGDTQYF. The variable domain in full, completed from reference TRBV7-2 and TRBJ2-3, reads GAGVSQSPSNKVTEKGKDVELRCDPISGHTALYWYRQSLGQGLEFLIYFQGNSAPDKSGLPSDRFSAERTGGSVSTLTIQRTQQEDSAVYLCASSFGLAGGDTQYFGPGTRLTVL.

This chain uses TRBV5-1 with TRBJ2-2, with TRBD2 identical over 10 bases. Germline V gene data show CDR1 as SGHRS and CDR2 as YFSETQ. The CDR3 runs to 15 residues. After removal of 0 bases from V and 6 bases from J, the junction contained 2 bases not matched to a gene. CDR3 amino acids: CASSLVGLAAGELFF. CDR3 bases: TGCGCCAGCAGCTTGGTCGGACTAGCGGCCGGGGAGCTGTTTTTT.

The table lists this clone with a count of one. This sample includes further DNA sequences coding for the same CDR3. CDR3 region: CASSVGGAGETQYF. In nucleotides, the CDR3 is TGTGCCAGCAGCGTAGGCGGGGCGGGAGAGACCCAGTACTTC. The chain is built from TRBV9 and TRBJ2-5, with D possibly TRBD2 on 6 matching bases. With 0 bases removed from V and 4 bases from J, the gap between germline ends came to 10 bases. The germline V gene has CDR1 SGDLS and CDR2 YYNGEE. The CDR3 covers 14 residues.

The chain uses TRBV6-2 or TRBV6-3 and TRBJ1-5, with 7 bases identical to TRBD1. Germline V gene sequence: CDR1 MNHEY, CDR2 SVGEGT. Trimming at V came to 2 bases and at J to 2 bases, leaving 12 bases not matched to a gene. The CDR3 extends over 18 amino acids. For the CDR3, the DNA is TGTGCCAGCAGTTACCTTGTCCCAGGGGGTCTGGGCAATCAGCCCCAGCATTTT. It specifies CASSYLVPGGLGNQPQHF.

The rearrangement links TRBV2 to TRBJ1-2, with 8 nucleotides matching TRBD1. J gave up 6 bases and V 7 bases, and 7 bases lay outside the gene matches. This CDR3 has 13 residues. In germline, CDR1 is SNHLY, CDR2 FYNNEI. CDR3 amino acids: CASTGQGRNGYTF. The DNA of the CDR3 is TGTGCCAGCACCGGACAGGGTAGGAATGGCTACACCTTC. Using reference TRBV2 and TRBJ1-2 for the parts outside the CDR3, the full variable domain is EPEVTQTPSHQVTQMGQEVILRCVPISNHLYFYWYRQILGQKVEFLVSFYNNEISEKSEIFDDQFSVERPDGSNFTLKIRSTKLEDSAMYFCASTGQGRNGYTFGSGTRLTVV.